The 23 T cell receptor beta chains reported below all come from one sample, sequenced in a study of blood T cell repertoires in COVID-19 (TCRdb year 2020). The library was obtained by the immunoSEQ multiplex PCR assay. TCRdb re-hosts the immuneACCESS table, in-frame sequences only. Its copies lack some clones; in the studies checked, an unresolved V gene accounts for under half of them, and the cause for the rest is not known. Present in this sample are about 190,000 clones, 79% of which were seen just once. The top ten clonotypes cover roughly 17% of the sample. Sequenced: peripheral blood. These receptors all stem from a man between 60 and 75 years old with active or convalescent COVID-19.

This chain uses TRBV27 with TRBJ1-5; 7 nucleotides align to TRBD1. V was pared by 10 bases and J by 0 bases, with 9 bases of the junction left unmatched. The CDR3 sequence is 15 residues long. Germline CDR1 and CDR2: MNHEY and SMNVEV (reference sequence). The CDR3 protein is CATQTRQGSNQPQHF. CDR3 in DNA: TGTGCCACCCAAACTAGACAGGGTAGCAATCAGCCCCAGCATTTT.

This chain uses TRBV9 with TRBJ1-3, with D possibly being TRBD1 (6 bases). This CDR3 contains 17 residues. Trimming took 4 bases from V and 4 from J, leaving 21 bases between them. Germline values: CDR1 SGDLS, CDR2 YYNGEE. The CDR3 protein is CASSPHVRGLDGNTIYF. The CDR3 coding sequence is TGTGCCAGCAGCCCTCACGTAAGGGGGTTGGACGGAAACACCATATATTTT.

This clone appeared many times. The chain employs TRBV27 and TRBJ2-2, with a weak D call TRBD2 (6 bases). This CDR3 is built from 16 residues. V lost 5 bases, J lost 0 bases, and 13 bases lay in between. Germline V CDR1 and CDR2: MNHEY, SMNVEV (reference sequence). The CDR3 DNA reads TGTGCCAGCAGTCCTTCCGGGACTTCGAACACCGGGGAGCTGTTTTTT. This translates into CASSPSGTSNTGELFF.

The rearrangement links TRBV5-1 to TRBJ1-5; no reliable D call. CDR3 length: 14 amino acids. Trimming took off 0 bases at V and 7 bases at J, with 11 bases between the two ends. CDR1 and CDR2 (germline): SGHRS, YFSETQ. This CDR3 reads CASSLDPREQPQHF. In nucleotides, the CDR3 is TGCGCCAGCAGCTTGGACCCTAGAGAACAGCCCCAGCATTTT.

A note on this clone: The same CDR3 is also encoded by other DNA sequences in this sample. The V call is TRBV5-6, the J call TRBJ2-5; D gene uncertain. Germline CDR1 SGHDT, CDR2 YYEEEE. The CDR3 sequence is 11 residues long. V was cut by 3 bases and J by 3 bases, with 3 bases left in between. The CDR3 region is CASSYKETQYF. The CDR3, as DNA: TGTGCCAGCAGCTATAAAGAGACCCAGTACTTC.

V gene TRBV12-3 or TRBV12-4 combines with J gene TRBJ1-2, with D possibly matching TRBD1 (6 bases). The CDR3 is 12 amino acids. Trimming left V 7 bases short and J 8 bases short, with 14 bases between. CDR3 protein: CASKRQVVGYTF. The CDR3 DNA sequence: TGTGCCAGCAAAAGACAGGTCGTAGGCTACACCTTC.

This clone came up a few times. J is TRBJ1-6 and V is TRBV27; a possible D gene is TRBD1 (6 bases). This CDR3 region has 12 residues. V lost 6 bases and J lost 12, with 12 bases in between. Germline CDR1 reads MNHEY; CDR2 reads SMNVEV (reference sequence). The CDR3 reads CASRNREGPLHF. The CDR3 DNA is TGTGCCAGCAGGAACAGGGAGGGACCCCTCCACTTT.

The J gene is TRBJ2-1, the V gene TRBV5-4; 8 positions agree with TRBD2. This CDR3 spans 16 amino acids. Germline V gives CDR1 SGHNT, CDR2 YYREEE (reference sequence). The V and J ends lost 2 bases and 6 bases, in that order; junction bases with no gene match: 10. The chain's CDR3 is CASSFQTSVGLNEQFF. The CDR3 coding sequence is TGTGCCAGCAGCTTTCAGACTAGCGTAGGACTCAATGAGCAGTTCTTC.

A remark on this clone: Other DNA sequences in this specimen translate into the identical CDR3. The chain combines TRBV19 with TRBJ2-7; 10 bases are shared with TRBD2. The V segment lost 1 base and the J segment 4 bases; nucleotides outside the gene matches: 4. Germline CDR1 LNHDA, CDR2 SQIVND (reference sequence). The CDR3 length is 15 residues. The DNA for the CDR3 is TGTGCCAGTAGTATAGGATCTAGCGGGAGTTACGAGCAGTACTTC. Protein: CASSIGSSGSYEQYF.

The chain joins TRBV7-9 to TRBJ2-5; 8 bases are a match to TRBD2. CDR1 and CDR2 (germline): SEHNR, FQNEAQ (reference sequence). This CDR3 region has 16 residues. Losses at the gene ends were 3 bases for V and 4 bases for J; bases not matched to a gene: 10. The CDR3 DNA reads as TGTGCCAGCAGCTTCAGGGGATTAGCGGGAACAGAGACCCAGTACTTC. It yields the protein CASSFRGLAGTETQYF.

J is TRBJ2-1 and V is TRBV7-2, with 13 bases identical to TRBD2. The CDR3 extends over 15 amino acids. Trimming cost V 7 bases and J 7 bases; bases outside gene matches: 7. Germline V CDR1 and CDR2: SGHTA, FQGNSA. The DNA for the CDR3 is TGTGCCAGCAACCTACTAGCGGGAGGGCAAAATGAGCAGTTCTTC. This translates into CASNLLAGGQNEQFF.

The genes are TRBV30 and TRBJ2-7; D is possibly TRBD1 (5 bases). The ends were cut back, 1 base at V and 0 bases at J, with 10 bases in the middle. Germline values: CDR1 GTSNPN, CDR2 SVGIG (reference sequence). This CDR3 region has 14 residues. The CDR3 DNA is TGTGCCTGGAGTGGACAGCTCGACTCCTACGAGCAGTACTTC. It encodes CAWSGQLDSYEQYF.

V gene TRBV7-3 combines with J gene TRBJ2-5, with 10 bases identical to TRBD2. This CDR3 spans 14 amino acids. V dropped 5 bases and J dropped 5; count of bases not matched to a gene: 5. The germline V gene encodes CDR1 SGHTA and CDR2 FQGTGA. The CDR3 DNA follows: TGTGCCAGCAGCCGAGCGGGAGGGCGCGAGACCCAGTACTTC. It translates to CASSRAGGRETQYF.

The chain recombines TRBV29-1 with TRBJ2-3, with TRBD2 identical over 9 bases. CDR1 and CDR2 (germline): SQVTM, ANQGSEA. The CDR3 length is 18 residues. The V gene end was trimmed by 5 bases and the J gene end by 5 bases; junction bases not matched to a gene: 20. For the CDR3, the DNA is TGCAGCGTTCATGGCGGGGGGGGTTCAGAATCGAAAATAGATACGCAGTATTTT. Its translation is CSVHGGGGSESKIDTQYF.

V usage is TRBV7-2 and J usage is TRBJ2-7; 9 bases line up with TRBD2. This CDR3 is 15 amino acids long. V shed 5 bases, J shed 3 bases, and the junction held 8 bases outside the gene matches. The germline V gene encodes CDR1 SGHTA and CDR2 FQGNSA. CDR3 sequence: CASSLYSGRGYEQYF. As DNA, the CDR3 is TGTGCCAGCAGCCTATATAGCGGGAGAGGCTACGAGCAGTACTTC.

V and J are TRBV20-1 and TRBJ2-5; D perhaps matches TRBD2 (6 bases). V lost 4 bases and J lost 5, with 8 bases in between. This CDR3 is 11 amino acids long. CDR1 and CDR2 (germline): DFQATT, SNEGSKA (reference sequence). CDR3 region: CSAKEGETQYF. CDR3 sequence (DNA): TGCAGTGCTAAGGAGGGGGAGACCCAGTACTTC.

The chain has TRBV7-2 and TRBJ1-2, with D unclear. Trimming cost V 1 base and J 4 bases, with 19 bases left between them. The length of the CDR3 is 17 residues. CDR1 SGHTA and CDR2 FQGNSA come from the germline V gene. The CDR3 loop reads CASSLVVLPGVPYGYTF. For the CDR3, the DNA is TGTGCCAGCAGCTTAGTTGTTCTCCCGGGTGTCCCCTATGGCTACACCTTC.

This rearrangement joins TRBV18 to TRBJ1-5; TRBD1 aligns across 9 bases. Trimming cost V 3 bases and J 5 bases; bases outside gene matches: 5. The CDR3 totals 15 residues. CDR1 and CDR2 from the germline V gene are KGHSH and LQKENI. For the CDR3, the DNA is TGTGCCAGCTCACCCCAGGGACAGGGCCATCAGCCCCAGCATTTT. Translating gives CASSPQGQGHQPQHF.

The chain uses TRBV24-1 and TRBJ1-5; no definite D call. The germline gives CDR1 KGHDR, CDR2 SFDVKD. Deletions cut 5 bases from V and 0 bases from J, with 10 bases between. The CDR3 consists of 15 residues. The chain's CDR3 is CATSGIRYSNQPQHF. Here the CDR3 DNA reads TGTGCCACCAGTGGAATCAGATATAGCAATCAGCCCCAGCATTTT.

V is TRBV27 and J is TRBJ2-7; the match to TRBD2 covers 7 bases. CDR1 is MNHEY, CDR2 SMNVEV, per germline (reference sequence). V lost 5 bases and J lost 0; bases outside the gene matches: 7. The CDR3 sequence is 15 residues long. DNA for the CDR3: TGTGCCAGCAGTCCGGCAGGACTAGGCTCCTACGAGCAGTACTTC. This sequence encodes CASSPAGLGSYEQYF.

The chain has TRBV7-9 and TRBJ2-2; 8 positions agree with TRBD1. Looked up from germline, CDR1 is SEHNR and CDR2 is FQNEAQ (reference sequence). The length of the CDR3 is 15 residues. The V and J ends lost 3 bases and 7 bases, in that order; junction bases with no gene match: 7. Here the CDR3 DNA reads TGTGCCAGCAGCTTGGCCCAGGGGGCGAGCGGGGAGCTGTTTTTT. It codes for CASSLAQGASGELFF.

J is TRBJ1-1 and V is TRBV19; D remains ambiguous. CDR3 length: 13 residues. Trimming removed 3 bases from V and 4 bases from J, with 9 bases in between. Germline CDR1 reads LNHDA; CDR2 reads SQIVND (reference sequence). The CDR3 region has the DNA TGTGCCAGTAGTATCGGTCGGGGCACTGAAGCTTTCTTT. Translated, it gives CASSIGRGTEAFF.

CDR3: CASRQGTENTEAFF. CDR3 coding DNA: TGCGCCAGCAGGCAGGGGACAGAGAACACTGAAGCTTTCTTT. V gene TRBV5-1 combines with J gene TRBJ1-1, with 7 bases that match TRBD1. V shed 5 bases and J 1 base; nucleotides not matched to a gene: 5. The CDR3 spans 14 residues. In germline, CDR1 is SGHRS, CDR2 YFSETQ.